This T cell receptor (beta chain) was identified in a study of Graves' ophthalmopathy and Graves' hyperthyroidism. Overall study findings and caveats: Detected in blood as well were most expanded thyroid clonotypes with frequency above 0.001.

Regarding this clonotype: Its antigen is currently unknown.

Patients were left out if they had other autoimmune diseases, uncontrolled infections, pregnancy or lactation. As the template, RNA transcripts were used to amplify TCR beta CDR3 regions. The first-round RT-PCR employed HTBI primers together with the Qiagen OneStep RT-PCR kit. A multiplex PCR was then performed as the second round. TCRdb processed the multiplex PCR reads anew with MiXCR; each CDR3 protein has one entry. This repertoire shows hundreds of thousands of distinct CDR3 sequences, roughly two fifths found once; its top ten account for roughly 46%. There are 15 residues in the CDR3. The germline V and J ends were trimmed by 5 bases and 2 bases, with 16 bases remaining between them. Looked up from germline, CDR1 is SGHVT and CDR2 is SQSDAQ.

The chain employs TRBV7-4 and TRBJ2-7; tentative D call: TRBD2 (5 bases). Sequencing was performed on peripheral blood. This receptor was obtained from an adult man with Graves' ophthalmopathy. For the CDR3, the DNA is TGTGCCAGCAGCCAAGCAGAGGGTAACCCCTACGAGCAGTACTTC. Its protein is CASSQAEGNPYEQYF.